The T cell receptor (beta chain) described here comes from a study of T cells in Graves' hyperthyroidism and ophthalmopathy. The study excluded patients with uncontrolled infection, other autoimmune disease, pregnancy or lactation. Researchers took RNA transcripts and amplified the TCR beta CDR3 regions from them. Researchers ran a first-round RT-PCR on the TCR CDR3 using the HTBI primer set. TCRdb ran MiXCR on the multiplex PCR reads and lists one entry per CDR3 protein. This table holds around 500,000 distinct CDR3 sequences, roughly 22% found once. This clonotype occurred many times. Trimming took off 6 bases at V and 2 bases at J, with 20 bases between the two ends. The CDR3 spans 16 residues. Per the germline V gene, CDR1 is MDHEN and CDR2 is SYDVKM.

The J gene is TRBJ2-7, the V gene TRBV28; D not certain. Sample: blood. The sequence was obtained from an older woman with Graves' ophthalmopathy. CDR3 in amino acids: CASSHRPGQGPYEQYF. CDR3 sequence (DNA): TGTGCCAGCAGCCACCGACCCGGGCAAGGCCCCTACGAGCAGTACTTC.